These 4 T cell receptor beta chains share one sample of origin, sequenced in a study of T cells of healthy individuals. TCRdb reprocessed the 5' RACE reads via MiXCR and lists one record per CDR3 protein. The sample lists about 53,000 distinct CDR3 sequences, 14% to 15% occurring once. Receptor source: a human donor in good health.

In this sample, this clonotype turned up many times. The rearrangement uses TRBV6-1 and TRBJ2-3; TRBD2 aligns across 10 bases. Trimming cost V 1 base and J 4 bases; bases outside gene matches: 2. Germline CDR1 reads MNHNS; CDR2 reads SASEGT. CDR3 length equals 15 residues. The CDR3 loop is CASSEGLAGSDTQYF. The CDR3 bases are TGTGCCAGCAGTGAAGGACTAGCGGGCTCAGATACGCAGTATTTT.

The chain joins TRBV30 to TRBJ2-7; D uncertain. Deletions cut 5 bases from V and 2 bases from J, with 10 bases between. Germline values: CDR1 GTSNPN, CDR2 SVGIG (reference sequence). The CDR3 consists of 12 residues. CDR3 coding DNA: TGTGCCTGGTCATCGAACCCCTACGAGCAGTACTTC. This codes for CAWSSNPYEQYF.

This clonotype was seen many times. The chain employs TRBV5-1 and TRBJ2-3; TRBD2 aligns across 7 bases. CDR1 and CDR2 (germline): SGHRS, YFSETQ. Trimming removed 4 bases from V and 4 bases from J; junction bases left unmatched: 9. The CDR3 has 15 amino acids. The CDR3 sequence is CASSHGSGGADTQYF. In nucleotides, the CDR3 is TGCGCCAGCAGCCACGGCTCGGGAGGCGCAGATACGCAGTATTTT.

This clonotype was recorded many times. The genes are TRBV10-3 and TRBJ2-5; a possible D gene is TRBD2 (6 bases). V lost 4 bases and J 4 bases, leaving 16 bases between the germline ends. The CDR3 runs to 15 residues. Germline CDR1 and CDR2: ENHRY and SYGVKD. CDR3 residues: CAISATGDPRETQYF. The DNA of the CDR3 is TGTGCCATCAGTGCGACGGGGGACCCGCGAGAGACCCAGTACTTC.